This entry features one TCR beta chain sequence. The treatment denotes: some 20 received Ad26.COV2.S at low or high dose, single or two shots; 5 received placebo; per-sample allocation not given. Sampling occurred on day 63 after the first vaccine or placebo injection. This sample was included in a study of Ad26.COV2.S vaccination and SARS-CoV-2 variants. This CDR3 is 16 amino acids long. Germline lookup yields CDR1 MGHRA and CDR2 YSYEKL. J gave up 1 base and V 2 bases, and 4 bases lay outside the gene matches. Data came from immunoSEQ multiplex PCR; TCRdb stores just in-frame clones and leaves some out. The sample yields around 400,000 clones, about 88% seen once.

The TCR originated in a person between 18 and 65 years old who received the Ad26.COV2.S COVID-19 vaccine or a placebo. Sequences were derived from peripheral blood, sampled in a trial of Ad26.COV2.S vaccine versus placebo. The genes are TRBV4-1 and TRBJ2-2, with TRBD1 identical over 7 bases. The CDR3 here is CASSQPQGKNTGELFF. CDR3 bases: TGCGCCAGCAGCCAACCACAGGGGAAGAACACCGGGGAGCTGTTTTTT.